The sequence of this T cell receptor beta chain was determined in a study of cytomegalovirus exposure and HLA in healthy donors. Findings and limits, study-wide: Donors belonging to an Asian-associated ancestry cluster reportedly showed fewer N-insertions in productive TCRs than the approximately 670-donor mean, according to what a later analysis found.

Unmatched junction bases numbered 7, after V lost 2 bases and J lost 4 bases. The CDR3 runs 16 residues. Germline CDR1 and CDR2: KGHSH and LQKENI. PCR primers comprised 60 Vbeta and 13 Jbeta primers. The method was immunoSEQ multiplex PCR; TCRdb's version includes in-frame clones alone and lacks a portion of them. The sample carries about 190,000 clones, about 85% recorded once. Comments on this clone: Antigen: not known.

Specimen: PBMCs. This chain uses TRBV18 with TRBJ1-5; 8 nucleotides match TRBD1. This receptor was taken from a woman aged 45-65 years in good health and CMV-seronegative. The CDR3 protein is CASSPVGTGTNQPQHF. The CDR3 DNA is TGTGCCAGCTCACCAGTCGGGACAGGCACGAATCAGCCCCAGCATTTT. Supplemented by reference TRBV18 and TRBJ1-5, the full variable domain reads NAGVMQNPRHLVRRRGQEARLRCSPMKGHSHVYWYRQLPEEGLKFMVYLQKENIIDESGMPKERFSAEFPKEGPSILRIQQVVRGDSAAYFCASSPVGTGTNQPQHFGDGTRLSIL.